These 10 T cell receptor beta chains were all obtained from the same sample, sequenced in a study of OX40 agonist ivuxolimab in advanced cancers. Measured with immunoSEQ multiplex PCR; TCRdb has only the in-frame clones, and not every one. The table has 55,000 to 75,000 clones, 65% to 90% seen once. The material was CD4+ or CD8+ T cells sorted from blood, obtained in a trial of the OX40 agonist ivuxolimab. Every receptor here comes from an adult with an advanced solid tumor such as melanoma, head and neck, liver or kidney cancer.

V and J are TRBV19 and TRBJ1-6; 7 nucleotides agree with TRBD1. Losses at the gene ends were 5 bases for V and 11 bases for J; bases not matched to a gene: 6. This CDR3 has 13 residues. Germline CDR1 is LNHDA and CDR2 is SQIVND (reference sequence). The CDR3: CASSPDRETPLHF. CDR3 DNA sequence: TGTGCCAGTAGTCCCGACAGGGAGACACCCCTCCACTTT.

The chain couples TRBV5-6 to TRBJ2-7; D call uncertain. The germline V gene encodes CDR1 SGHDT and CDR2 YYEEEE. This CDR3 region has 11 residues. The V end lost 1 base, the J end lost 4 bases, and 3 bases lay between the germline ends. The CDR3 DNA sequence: TGTGCCAGCAGCTTGCGGTACGAGCAGTACTTC. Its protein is CASSLRYEQYF.

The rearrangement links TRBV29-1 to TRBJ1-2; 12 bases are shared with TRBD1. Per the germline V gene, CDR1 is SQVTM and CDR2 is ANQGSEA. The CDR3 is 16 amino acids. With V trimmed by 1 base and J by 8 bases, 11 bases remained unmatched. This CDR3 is CSVEGSLGTGGLGYTF. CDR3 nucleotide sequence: TGCAGCGTTGAAGGGAGCCTGGGGACAGGGGGCCTGGGCTACACCTTC.

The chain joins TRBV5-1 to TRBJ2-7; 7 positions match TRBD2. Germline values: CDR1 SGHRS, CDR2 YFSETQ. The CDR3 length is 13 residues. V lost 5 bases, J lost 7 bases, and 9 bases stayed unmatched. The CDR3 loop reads CASSDGGTREQYF. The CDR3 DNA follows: TGCGCCAGCAGTGACGGGGGGACGAGGGAGCAGTACTTC.

The CDR3: CASRDGQGWTEAFF. The CDR3 DNA sequence: TGTGCCAGCAGGGATGGACAGGGGTGGACTGAAGCTTTCTTT. The rearrangement joins TRBV6-6 to TRBJ1-1, with 9 bases aligning to TRBD1. Losses at the gene ends were 6 bases for V and 5 bases for J; bases not matched to a gene: 7. The germline gives CDR1 MNHNY, CDR2 SVGAGI (reference sequence). There are 14 residues in the CDR3.

CDR3 sequence reads: CAISEGGKTDTQYF. The CDR3 DNA follows: TGTGCCATCAGTGAAGGGGGTAAGACAGATACGCAGTATTTT. The rearrangement links TRBV10-3 to TRBJ2-3; TRBD1 might be the D (6 bases). Trimming stripped 3 bases from V and 3 bases from J, with 10 bases between. The CDR3 totals 14 residues. The germline V gene encodes CDR1 ENHRY and CDR2 SYGVKD.

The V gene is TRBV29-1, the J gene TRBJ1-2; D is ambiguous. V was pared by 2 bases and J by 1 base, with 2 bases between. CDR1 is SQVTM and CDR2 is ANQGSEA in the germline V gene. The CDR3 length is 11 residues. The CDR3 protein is CSVEFNYGYTF. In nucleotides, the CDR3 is TGCAGCGTTGAATTTAACTATGGCTACACCTTC.

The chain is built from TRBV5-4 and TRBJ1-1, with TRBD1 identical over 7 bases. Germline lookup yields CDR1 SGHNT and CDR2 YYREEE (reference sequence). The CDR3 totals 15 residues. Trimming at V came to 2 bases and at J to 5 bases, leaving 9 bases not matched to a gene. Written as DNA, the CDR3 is TGTGCCAGCAGCTTAAACAGGGGAGAATGGACTGAAGCTTTCTTT. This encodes CASSLNRGEWTEAFF.

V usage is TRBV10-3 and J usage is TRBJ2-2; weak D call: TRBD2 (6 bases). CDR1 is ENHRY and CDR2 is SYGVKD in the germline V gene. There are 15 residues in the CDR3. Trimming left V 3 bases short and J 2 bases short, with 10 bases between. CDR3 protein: CAISEGSGNTGELFF. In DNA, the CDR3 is TGTGCCATCAGTGAAGGTAGCGGAAACACCGGGGAGCTGTTTTTT.

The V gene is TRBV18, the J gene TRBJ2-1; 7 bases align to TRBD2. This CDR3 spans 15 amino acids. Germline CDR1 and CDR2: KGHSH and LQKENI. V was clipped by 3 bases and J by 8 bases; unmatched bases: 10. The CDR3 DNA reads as TGTGCCAGCTCACCTTATCGGGGCGGGGGTGATGAGCAGTTCTTC. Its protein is CASSPYRGGGDEQFF.